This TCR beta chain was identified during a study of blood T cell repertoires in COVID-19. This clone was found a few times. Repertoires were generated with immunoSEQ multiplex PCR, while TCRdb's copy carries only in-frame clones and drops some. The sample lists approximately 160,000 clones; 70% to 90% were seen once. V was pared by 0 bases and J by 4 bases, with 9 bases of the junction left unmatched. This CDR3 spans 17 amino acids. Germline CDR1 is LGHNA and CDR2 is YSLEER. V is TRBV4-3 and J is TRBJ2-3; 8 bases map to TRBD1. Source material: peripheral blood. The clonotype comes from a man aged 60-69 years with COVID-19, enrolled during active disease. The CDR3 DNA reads TGCGCCAGCAGCCAAGATCACAGGGGGTTTAGGTCAGATACGCAGTATTTT. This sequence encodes CASSQDHRGFRSDTQYF.